This TCR beta chain came from a study of T cells in Graves' hyperthyroidism and ophthalmopathy. An absence of ophthalmopathy progression within 18 months meant stable Graves' hyperthyroidism. This clonotype was detected a few times. The investigators amplified TCR beta CDR3 regions from RNA transcripts. With the HTBI primer set, the TCR CDR3 went through a first round of RT-PCR. MiXCR, run by TCRdb on the multiplex PCR reads, gives a single entry per CDR3 protein. Of more than 450,000 distinct CDR3 sequences in the sample, 12% to 15% were seen once. The receptor was isolated from a woman aged 40-49 years with Graves' hyperthyroidism. The sequenced sample consisted of blood.

DNA of the CDR3: TGTGCCAGCAGCCCCCGGGGGTCGGGGGGTCCCCCCCAGGAGACCCAGTACTTC. Amino acid sequence: CASSPRGSGGPPQETQYF. The chain combines TRBV3-1 with TRBJ2-5; 7 bases are a match to TRBD2. The V segment lost 4 bases and the J segment 5 bases; nucleotides outside the gene matches: 19. Per the germline V gene, CDR1 is LGHDT and CDR2 is YNNKEL (reference sequence). The CDR3 totals 18 residues.